This T cell receptor beta chain was documented in a study of PD-L1 blockade in urothelial cancer. Some clones are missing from TCRdb's copy, which holds only in-frame ones; the method was immunoSEQ multiplex PCR. In the table there are under 25,000 clones, approximately 82% of which are singletons. CDR1 and CDR2 (germline): ENHRY, SYGVKD. The CDR3 contains 17 residues. V dropped 0 bases and J dropped 0; count of bases not matched to a gene: 5. This clone showed up just a few times. Its antigen remains unidentified. Whole-study results and caveats: When pretreatment blood TCR clonality was below the median, it predicted better survival.

Time point of the sample: peripheral blood 6 weeks after treatment start. The rearrangement uses TRBV10-3 and TRBJ1-3, with 7 bases aligning to TRBD1. The specimen was PBMCs, collected around atezolizumab (anti-PD-L1) treatment. The receptor was derived from a man between 65 and 85 years old with urothelial cancer. For the CDR3, the DNA is TGTGCCATCAGTGAGTCGAGGAGGGGGCTCTCTGGAAACACCATATATTTT. Protein sequence: CAISESRRGLSGNTIYF.